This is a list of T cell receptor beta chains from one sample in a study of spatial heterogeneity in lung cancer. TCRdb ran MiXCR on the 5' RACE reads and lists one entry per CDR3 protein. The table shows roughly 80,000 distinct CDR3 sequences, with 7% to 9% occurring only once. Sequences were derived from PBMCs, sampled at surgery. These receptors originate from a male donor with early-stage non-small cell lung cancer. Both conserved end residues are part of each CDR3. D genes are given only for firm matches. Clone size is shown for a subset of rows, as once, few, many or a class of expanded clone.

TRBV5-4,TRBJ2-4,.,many,CASSPRGGGLNIQYF,TGTGCCAGCAGCCCCCGAGGGGGGGGGTTGAACATTCAGTACTTC
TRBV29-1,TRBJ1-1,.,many,CSVSLATGNTEAFF,TGCAGCGTTTCTTTGGCGACAGGGAACACTGAAGCTTTCTTT
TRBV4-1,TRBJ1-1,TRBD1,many,CASSQPRDRGLAFF,TGCGCCAGCAGCCAGCCCCGGGACAGGGGCTTGGCTTTCTTT
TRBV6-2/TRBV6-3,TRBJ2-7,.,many,CASSEAGGSYEQYF,TGTGCCAGCAGTGAGGCAGGGGGGTCCTACGAGCAGTACTTC
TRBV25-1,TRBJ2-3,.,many,CASRPQSSTDTQYF,TGTGCCAGCAGACCCCAGTCCTCGACAGATACGCAGTATTTT
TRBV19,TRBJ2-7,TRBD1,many,CASQRTGANKEQYF,TGTGCCAGCCAAAGGACAGGGGCAAATAAAGAGCAGTACTTC
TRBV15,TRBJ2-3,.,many,CATSTLSRQDTQYF,TGTGCCACCAGCACCTTATCTAGACAAGATACGCAGTATTTT
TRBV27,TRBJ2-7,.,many,CASSFGKSYEQYF,TGTGCCAGCAGTTTCGGTAAATCCTACGAGCAGTACTTC
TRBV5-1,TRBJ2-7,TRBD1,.,CASSASPRTGGYHYEQYF,TGCGCCAGCAGCGCAAGCCCCCGGACAGGGGGTTACCACTACGAGCAGTACTTC
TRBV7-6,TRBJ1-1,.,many,CASSPWVNTEAFF,TGTGCCAGCAGCCCCTGGGTTAACACTGAAGCTTTCTTT
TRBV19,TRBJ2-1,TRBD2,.,CASSIDSGIPNEQFF,TGTGCCAGTAGTATAGATAGCGGGATACCCAATGAGCAGTTCTTC
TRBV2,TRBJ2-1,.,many,CASSEYVYYNEQFF,TGTGCCAGCAGTGAATATGTTTACTACAATGAGCAGTTCTTC
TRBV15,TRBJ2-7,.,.,CATSRTQGPYEQYF,TGTGCCACCAGCAGGACCCAAGGGCCCTACGAGCAGTACTTC
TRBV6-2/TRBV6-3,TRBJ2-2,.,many,CASSSGELFF,TGTGCCAGCAGTTCCGGGGAGCTGTTTTTT
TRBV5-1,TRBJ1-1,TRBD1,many,CASSSHRGRTEAFF,TGCGCCAGCAGTTCCCACAGGGGGAGGACTGAAGCTTTCTTT
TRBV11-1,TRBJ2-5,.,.,CASSYRVQKETQYF,TGTGCCAGCAGCTACAGGGTTCAGAAAGAGACCCAGTACTTC
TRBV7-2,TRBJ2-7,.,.,CASSLVGLGEQYF,TGTGCCAGCAGCTTAGTTGGGCTCGGCGAGCAGTACTTC
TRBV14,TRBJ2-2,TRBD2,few,CASSLRPAGGRSGELFF,TGTGCCAGCAGCCTTCGACCGGCGGGAGGCCGCAGCGGGGAGCTGTTTTTT
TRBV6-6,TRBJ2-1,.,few,CASHRSGNEQFF,TGTGCCAGCCACCGTAGCGGAAATGAGCAGTTCTTC
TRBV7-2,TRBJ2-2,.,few,CASSSGTSYGELFF,TGTGCCAGCAGCTCCGGGACTTCGTACGGGGAGCTGTTTTTT
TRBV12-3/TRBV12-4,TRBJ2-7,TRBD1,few,CASSAGRGVWDREGREQYF,TGTGCCAGCAGTGCGGGCAGAGGGGTCTGGGACAGGGAAGGTCGCGAGCAGTACTTC
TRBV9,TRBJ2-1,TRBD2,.,CASTSLAGSGEQFF,TGTGCCAGCACCTCCCTAGCGGGATCGGGCGAGCAGTTCTTC
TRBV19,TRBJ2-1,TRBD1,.,CASSIPGQGSYNEQFF,TGTGCCAGTAGTATCCCGGGACAGGGCTCCTACAATGAGCAGTTCTTC
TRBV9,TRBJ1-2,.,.,CASSVEGFSNYGYTF,TGTGCCAGCAGCGTAGAGGGATTCTCTAACTATGGCTACACCTTC
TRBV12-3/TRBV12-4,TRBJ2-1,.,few,CASNLYNEQFF,TGTGCCAGCAACCTCTACAATGAGCAGTTCTTC
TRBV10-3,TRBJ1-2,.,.,CAISLDRNGYTF,TGTGCCATCAGCCTAGACAGGAATGGCTACACCTTC
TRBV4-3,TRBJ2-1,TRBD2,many,CASSQGLAGGAENEQFF,TGCGCCAGCAGCCAAGGGCTAGCGGGAGGGGCGGAAAATGAGCAGTTCTTC
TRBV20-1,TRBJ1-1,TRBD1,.,CSARVTGITEAFF,TGCAGTGCTAGAGTGACAGGGATCACTGAAGCTTTCTTT
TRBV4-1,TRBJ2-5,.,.,CASSQTGPSYQETQYF,TGCGCCAGCAGCCAAACAGGGCCCTCATACCAAGAGACCCAGTACTTC
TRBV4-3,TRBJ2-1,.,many,CASSQDIYNEQFF,TGCGCCAGCAGCCAAGACATTTACAATGAGCAGTTCTTC
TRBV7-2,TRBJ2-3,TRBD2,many,CASSLAGRSTDTQYF,TGTGCCAGCAGCTTAGCCGGGAGGAGCACAGATACGCAGTATTTT
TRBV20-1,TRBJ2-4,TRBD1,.,CSADERQGSKNIQYF,TGCAGTGCCGACGAAAGACAGGGGAGCAAAAACATTCAGTACTTC
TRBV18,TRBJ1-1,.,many,CASSPLEGLRTEAFF,TGTGCCAGCTCACCACTGGAGGGGTTGCGCACTGAAGCTTTCTTT
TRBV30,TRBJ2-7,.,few,CAWSLGYEQYF,TGTGCCTGGAGCCTAGGGTACGAGCAGTACTTC
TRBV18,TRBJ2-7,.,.,CASSPGLVAYEQYF,TGTGCCAGCTCACCTGGGCTAGTTGCCTACGAGCAGTACTTC
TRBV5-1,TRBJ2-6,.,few,CASSLGAGQPLSGANVLTF,TGCGCCAGCAGCTTGGGCGCGGGACAGCCCCTCTCTGGGGCCAACGTCCTGACTTTC
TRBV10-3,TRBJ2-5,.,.,CAISRDRMETQYF,TGTGCCATCAGTCGGGACCGCATGGAGACCCAGTACTTC
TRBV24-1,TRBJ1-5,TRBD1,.,CATSEGQGNQPQHF,TGTGCCACCAGTGAGGGACAGGGGAATCAGCCCCAGCATTTT
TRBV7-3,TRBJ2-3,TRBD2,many,CASSPGTSRADTQYF,TGTGCCAGCAGCCCCGGGACTAGTAGGGCAGATACGCAGTATTTT
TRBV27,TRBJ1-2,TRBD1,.,CASSLQGQGGYTF,TGTGCCAGCAGTTTGCAGGGACAGGGCGGCTACACCTTC
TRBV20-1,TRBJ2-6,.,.,CSARGPGSGANVLTF,TGCAGTGCTAGAGGCCCGGGGTCTGGGGCCAACGTCCTGACTTTC
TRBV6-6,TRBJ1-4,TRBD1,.,CASTSGTGIEKLFF,TGTGCCAGCACCTCCGGGACAGGTATCGAAAAACTGTTTTTT
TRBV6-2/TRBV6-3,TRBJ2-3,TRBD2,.,CASSPGLASSTDTQYF,TGTGCCAGCAGTCCCGGACTAGCGAGTAGCACAGATACGCAGTATTTT
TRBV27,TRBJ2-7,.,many,CATSGTRRAYEQYF,TGTGCCACATCCGGGACCCGACGGGCCTACGAGCAGTACTTC
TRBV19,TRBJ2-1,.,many,CASIGPYNEQFF,TGTGCCAGTATTGGTCCCTACAATGAGCAGTTCTTC
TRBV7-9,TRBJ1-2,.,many,CASSLDRTRNYGYTF,TGTGCCAGCAGCTTAGATCGGACACGGAACTATGGCTACACCTTC
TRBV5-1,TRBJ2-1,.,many,CASSPGGSYNEQFF,TGCGCCAGCAGCCCCGGGGGTAGCTACAATGAGCAGTTCTTC
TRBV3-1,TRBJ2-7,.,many,CASSQGWVLEQYF,TGTGCCAGCAGCCAAGGTTGGGTTCTGGAGCAGTACTTC
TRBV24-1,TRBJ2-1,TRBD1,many,CATSDGGQITEQFF,TGTGCCACCAGTGATGGGGGACAGATAACTGAGCAGTTCTTC
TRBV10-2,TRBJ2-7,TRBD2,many,CASTVLAGGAYEQYF,TGCGCCAGCACCGTTCTAGCGGGAGGGGCCTACGAGCAGTACTTC
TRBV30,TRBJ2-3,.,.,CAWQEAPASTDTQYF,TGTGCCTGGCAGGAGGCGCCTGCTAGCACAGATACGCAGTATTTT
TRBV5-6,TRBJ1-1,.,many,CASSFQGPMNTEAFF,TGTGCCAGCAGCTTCCAGGGTCCAATGAACACTGAAGCTTTCTTT
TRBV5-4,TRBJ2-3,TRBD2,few,CASSSRLAGASTDTQYF,TGTGCCAGCAGTTCTCGACTAGCGGGGGCTAGCACAGATACGCAGTATTTT
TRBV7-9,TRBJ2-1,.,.,CASSLAGGAFGNEQFF,TGTGCCAGCAGCTTAGCGGGCGGAGCCTTTGGGAATGAGCAGTTCTTC
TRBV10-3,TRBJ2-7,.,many,CAIMSAAKWEQYF,TGTGCCATCATGTCCGCGGCGAAGTGGGAGCAGTACTTC
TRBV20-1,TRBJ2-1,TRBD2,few,CSARDDFSGLAGYNEQFF,TGCAGTGCTAGAGATGATTTCTCTGGACTAGCGGGATACAATGAGCAGTTCTTC
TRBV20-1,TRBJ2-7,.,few,CSASRARGSYEQYF,TGCAGTGCTAGCAGAGCCCGAGGGTCCTACGAGCAGTACTTC
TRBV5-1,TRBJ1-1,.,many,CASSLAQINTEAFF,TGCGCCAGCAGCTTGGCACAGATTAACACTGAAGCTTTCTTT
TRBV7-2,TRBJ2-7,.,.,CASNPDRSYEQYF,TGTGCCAGCAACCCGGACCGATCCTACGAGCAGTACTTC